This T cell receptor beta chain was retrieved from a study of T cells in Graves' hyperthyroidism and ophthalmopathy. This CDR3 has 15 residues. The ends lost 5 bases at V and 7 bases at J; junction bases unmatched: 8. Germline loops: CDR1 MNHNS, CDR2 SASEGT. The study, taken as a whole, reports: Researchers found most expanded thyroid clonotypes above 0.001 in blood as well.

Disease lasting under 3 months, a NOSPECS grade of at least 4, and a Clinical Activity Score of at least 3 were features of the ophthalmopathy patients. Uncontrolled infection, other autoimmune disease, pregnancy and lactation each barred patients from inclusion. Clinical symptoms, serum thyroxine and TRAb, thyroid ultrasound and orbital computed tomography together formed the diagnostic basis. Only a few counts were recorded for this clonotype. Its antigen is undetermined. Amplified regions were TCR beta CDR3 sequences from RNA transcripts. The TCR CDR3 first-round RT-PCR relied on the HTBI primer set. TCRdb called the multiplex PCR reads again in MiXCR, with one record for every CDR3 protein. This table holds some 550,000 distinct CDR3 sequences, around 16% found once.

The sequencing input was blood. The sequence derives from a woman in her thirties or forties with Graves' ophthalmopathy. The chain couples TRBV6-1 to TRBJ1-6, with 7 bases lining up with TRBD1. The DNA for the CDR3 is TGTGCCAGCAGTCCAAGGAGGGACAGCAATTCACCCCTCCACTTT. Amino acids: CASSPRRDSNSPLHF.